This T cell receptor (beta chain) was recovered during a study of a mutant IDH1 vaccine in newly diagnosed glioma. Using immunoSEQ multiplex PCR, the repertoire was profiled, and TCRdb retains in-frame clones only, with some absent. The sample includes around 65,000 clones, about four fifths of them seen just once. The CDR3 is 14 residues long. The germline V gene has CDR1 SNHLY and CDR2 FYNNEI. Between the trimmed V and J ends, which lost 6 bases and 0 bases, there was a span of 9 bases. This sample's time point: week 47, end of study. The study gave 300 ug of mutant IDH1 20-mer peptide per vaccine dose, with topical imiquimod. Patients underwent eight vaccinations, which took place in weeks 1, 3, 5, 7, 11, 15, 19 and 23. In regard to this clone: Its antigen is as yet unknown.

This specimen consisted of PBMCs, obtained from a glioma patient whose treatment included an IDH1 peptide vaccine. The clonotype originates from a man aged 25 to 45 with glioma. The chain joins TRBV2 to TRBJ1-3, with D hard to call. DNA of the CDR3: TGTGCCAGCAGACAGCTGAGCTCTGGAAACACCATATATTTT. It yields the protein CASRQLSSGNTIYF.